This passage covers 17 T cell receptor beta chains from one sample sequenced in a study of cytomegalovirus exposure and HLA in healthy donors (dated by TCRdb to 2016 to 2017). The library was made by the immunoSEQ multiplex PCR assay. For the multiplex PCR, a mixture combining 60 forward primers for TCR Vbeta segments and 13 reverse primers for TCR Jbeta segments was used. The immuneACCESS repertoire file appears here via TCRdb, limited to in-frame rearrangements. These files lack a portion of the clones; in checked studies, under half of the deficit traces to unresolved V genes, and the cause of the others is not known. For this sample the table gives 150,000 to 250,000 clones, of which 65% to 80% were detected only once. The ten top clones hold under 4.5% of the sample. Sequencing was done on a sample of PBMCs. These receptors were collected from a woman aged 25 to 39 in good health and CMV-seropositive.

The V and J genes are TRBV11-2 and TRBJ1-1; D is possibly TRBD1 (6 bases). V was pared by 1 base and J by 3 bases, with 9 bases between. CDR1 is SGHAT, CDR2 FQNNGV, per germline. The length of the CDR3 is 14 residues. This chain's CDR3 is CASSLGQGYTEAFF. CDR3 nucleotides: TGTGCCAGCAGCTTAGGCCAGGGGTACACTGAAGCTTTCTTT.

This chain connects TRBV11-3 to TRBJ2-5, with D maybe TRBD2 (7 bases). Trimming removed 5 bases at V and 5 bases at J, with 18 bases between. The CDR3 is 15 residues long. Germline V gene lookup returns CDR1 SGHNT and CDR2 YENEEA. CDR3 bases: TGTGCCAGCAGCCCCGGGGAGGGGGATTTCGAGACCCAGTACTTC. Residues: CASSPGEGDFETQYF.

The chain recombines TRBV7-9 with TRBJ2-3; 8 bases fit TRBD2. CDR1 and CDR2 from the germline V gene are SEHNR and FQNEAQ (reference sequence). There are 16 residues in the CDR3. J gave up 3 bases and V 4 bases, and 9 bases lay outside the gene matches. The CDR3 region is CASSYPLAGRTDTQYF. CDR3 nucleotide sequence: TGTGCCAGCAGCTACCCATTAGCGGGGAGAACAGATACGCAGTATTTT.

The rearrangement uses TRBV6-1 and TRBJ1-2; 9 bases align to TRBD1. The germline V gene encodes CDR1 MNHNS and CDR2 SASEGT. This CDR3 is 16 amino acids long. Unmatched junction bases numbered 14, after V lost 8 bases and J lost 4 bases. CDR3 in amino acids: CASRGVLQGAIYGYTF. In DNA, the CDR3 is TGTGCCAGCCGTGGTGTACTACAGGGGGCAATCTATGGCTACACCTTC.

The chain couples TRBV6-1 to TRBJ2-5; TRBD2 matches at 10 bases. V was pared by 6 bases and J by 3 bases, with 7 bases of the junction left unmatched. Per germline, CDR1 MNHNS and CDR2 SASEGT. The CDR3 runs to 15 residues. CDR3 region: CASRISSGSKETQYF. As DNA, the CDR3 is TGTGCCAGCAGAATATCTAGCGGGAGTAAAGAGACCCAGTACTTC.

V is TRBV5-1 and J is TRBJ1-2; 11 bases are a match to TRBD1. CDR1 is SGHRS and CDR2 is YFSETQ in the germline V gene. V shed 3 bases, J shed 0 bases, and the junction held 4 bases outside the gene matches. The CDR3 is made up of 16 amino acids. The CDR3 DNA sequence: TGCGCCAGCAGCTGGGGACAGGGGGTAACTAACTATGGCTACACCTTC. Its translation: CASSWGQGVTNYGYTF.

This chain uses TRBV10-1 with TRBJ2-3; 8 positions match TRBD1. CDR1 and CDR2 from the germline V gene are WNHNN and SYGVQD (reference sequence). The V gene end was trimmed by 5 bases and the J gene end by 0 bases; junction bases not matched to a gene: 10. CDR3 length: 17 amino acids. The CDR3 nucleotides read TGCGCCAGCAGTCCGGGGACAGGACTGCCTAGCACAGATACGCAGTATTTT. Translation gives CASSPGTGLPSTDTQYF.

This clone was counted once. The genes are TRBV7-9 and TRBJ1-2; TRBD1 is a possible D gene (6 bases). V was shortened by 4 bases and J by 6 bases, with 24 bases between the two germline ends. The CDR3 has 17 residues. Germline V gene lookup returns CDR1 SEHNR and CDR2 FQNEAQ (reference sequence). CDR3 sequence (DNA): TGTGCCAGCAGCTCCCTAATACCAGAACCCGGGGGGCATGGCTACACCTTC. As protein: CASSSLIPEPGGHGYTF.

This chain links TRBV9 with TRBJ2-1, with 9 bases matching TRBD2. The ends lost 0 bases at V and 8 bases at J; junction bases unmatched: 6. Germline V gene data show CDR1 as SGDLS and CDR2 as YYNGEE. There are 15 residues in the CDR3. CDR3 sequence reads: CASSVGLRGGDEQFF. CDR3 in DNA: TGTGCCAGCAGCGTAGGCTTGCGGGGGGGCGATGAGCAGTTCTTC. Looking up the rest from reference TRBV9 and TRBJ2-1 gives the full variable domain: DSGVTQTPKHLITATGQRVTLRCSPRSGDLSVYWYQQSLDQGLQFLIQYYNGEERAKGNILERFSAQQFPDLHSELNLSSLELGDSALYFCASSVGLRGGDEQFFGPGTRLTVL.

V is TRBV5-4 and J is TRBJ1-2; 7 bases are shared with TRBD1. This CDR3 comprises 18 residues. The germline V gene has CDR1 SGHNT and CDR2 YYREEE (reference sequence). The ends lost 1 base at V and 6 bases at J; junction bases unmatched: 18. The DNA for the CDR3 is TGTGCCAGCAGCTTGAAATTTTATGAAAGGGACAGAACGGATGGCTACACCTTC. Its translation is CASSLKFYERDRTDGYTF. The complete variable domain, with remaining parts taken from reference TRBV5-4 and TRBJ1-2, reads ETGVTQSPTHLIKTRGQQVTLRCSSQSGHNTVSWYQQALGQGPQFIFQYYREEENGRGNFPPRFSGLQFPNYSSELNVNALELDDSALYLCASSLKFYERDRTDGYTFGSGTRLTVV.

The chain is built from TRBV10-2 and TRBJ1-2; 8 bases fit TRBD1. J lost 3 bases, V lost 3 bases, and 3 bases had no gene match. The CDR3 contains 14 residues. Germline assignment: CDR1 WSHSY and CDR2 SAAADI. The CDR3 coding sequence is TGCGCCAGCAGTGAACAGGGGGGGTACTATGGCTACACCTTC. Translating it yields CASSEQGGYYGYTF.

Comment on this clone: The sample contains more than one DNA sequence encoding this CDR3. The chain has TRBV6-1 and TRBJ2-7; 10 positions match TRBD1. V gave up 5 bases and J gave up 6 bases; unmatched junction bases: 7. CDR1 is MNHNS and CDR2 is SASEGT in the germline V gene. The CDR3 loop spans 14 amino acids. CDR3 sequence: CASSSGTGVLEQYF. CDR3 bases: TGTGCCAGCAGTTCCGGGACAGGGGTCCTCGAGCAGTACTTC.

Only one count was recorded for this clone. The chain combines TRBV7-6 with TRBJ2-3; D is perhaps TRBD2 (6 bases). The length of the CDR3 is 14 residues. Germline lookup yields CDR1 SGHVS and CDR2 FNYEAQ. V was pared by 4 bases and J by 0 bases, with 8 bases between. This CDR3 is CASSWDLSTDTQYF. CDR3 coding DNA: TGTGCCAGCAGCTGGGACTTGAGCACAGATACGCAGTATTTT.

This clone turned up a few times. The CDR3 DNA follows: TGTGCCAGCAGTCACGGGAGCAATCAGCCCCAGCATTTT. Residues: CASSHGSNQPQHF. The chain recombines TRBV27 with TRBJ1-5; no clear D gene. The CDR3 runs 13 residues. Germline V lookup: CDR1 MNHEY, CDR2 SMNVEV (reference sequence). With 5 bases removed from V and 1 base from J, the gap between germline ends came to 6 bases.

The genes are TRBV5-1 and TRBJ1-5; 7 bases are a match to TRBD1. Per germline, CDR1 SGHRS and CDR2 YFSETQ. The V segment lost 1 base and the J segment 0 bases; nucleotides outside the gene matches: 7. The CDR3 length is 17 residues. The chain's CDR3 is CASSLMAGGSSNQPQHF. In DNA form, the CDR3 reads TGCGCCAGCAGCTTGATGGCAGGGGGTAGTAGCAATCAGCCCCAGCATTTT.

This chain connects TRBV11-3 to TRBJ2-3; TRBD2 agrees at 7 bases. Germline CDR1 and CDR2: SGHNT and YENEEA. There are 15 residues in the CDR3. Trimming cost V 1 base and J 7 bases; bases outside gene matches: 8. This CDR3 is CASSLAHWGGHTQYF. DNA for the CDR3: TGTGCCAGCAGCTTAGCCCATTGGGGGGGACATACGCAGTATTTT.

CDR3: CASSQARDSRFF. The CDR3 DNA is TGTGCCAGCAGCCAAGCCCGGGACTCTCGGTTCTTC. The chain recombines TRBV4-2 with TRBJ2-1, with a tentative D call TRBD2 (6 bases). Germline assignment: CDR1 LGHNA and CDR2 YNFKEQ. This CDR3 spans 12 amino acids. Trimming pared 1 base from V and 15 bases from J, leaving 13 bases between.